This TCR beta chain stems from a study of identical twins. TCRdb re-analysed the 5' RACE reads in MiXCR, keeping a single row per CDR3 protein. The sample comprises around 230,000 distinct CDR3 sequences, 6.5% of which are singletons, and more than 14% rests with the top ten. This clonotype was recorded at least ten times. The CDR3 is 15 residues long. Looked up from germline, CDR1 is SGHVS and CDR2 is FQNEAQ. V lost 1 base and J lost 3, with 10 bases in between. This same sample was also part of a study on T cells expressing NK-cell markers. Turning to that study: Whether expanded NKG2C+ T cell clones were HCMV specific stayed uncertain.

Source material: CD8+ T cells sorted from blood. The sequence was obtained from a young woman in good health. The rearrangement joins TRBV7-8 to TRBJ2-4; D may be TRBD1 (5 bases). As DNA, the CDR3 is TGTGCCAGCAGCTTAGACGACAGATTCAAAAACATTCAGTACTTC. Translating gives CASSLDDRFKNIQYF.